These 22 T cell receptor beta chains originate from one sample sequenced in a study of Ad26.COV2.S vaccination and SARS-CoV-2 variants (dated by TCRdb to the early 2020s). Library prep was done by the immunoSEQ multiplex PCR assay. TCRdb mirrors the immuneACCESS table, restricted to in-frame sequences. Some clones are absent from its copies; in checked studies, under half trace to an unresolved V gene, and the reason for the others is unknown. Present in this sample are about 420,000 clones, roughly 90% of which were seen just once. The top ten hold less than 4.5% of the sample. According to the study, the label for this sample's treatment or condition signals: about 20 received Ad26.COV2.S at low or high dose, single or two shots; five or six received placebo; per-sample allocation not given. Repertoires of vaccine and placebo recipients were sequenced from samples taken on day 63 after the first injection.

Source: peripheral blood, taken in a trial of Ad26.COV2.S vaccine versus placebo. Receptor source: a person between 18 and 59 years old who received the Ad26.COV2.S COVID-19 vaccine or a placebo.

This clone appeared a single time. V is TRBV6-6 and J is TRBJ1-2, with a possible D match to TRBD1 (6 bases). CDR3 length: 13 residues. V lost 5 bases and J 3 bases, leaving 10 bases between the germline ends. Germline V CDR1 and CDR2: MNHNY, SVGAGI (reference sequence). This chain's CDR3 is CASSQGRDYGYTF. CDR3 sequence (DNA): TGTGCCAGCAGTCAGGGGCGAGACTATGGCTACACCTTC.

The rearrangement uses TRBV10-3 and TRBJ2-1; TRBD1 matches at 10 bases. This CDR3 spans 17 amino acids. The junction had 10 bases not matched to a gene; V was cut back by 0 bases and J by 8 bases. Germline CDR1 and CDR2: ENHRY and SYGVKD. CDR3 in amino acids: CAISESRQGASRDEQFF. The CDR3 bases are TGTGCCATCAGTGAGTCACGACAGGGGGCGAGTAGGGATGAGCAGTTCTTC.

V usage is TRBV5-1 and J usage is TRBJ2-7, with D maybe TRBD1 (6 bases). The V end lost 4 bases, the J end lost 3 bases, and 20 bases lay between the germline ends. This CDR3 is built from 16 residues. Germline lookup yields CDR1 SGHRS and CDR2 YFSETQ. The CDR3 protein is CASSIGVRGRVYEQYF. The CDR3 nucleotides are TGCGCCAGCAGCATAGGAGTCAGGGGCCGTGTCTACGAGCAGTACTTC.

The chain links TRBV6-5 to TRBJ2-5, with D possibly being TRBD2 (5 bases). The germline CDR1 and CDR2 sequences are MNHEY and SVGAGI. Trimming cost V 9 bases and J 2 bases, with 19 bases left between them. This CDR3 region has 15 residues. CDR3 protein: CASRQEGGLQETQYF. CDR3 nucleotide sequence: TGTGCCAGTCGCCAAGAAGGAGGTTTACAAGAGACCCAGTACTTC.

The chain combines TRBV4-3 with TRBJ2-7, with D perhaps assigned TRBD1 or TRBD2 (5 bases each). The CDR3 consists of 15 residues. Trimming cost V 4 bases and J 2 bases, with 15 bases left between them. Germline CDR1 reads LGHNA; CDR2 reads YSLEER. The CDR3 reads CASSPGLRGPYEQYF. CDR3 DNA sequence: TGCGCCAGCAGCCCCGGGCTCCGGGGACCCTACGAGCAGTACTTC.

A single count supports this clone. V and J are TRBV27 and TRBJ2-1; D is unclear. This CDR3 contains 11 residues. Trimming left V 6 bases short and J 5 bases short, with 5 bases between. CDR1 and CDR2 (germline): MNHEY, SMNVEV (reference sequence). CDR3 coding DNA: TGTGCCAGCAGAAACAACAATGAGCAGTTCTTC. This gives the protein CASRNNNEQFF.

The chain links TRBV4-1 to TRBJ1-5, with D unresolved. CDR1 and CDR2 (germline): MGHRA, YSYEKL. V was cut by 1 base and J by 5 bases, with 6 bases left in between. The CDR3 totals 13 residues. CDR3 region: CASSQGGYQPQHF. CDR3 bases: TGCGCCAGCAGCCAAGGGGGTTATCAGCCCCAGCATTTT.

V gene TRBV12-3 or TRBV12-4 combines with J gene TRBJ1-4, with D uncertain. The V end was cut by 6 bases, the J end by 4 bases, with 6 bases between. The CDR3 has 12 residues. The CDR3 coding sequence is TGTGCCAGCAGGGGCTTTAATGAAAAACTGTTTTTT. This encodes CASRGFNEKLFF.

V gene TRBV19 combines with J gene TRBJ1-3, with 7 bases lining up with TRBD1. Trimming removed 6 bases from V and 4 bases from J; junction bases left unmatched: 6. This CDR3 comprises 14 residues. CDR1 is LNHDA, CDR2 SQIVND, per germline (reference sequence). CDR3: CASRSTGAGNTIYF. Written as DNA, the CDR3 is TGTGCCAGTAGATCCACAGGGGCAGGAAACACCATATATTTT.

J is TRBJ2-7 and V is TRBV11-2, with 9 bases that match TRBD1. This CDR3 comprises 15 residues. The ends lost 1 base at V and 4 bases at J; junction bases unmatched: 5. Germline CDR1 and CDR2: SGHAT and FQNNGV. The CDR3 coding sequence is TGTGCCAGCAGCTTAGCTGGGACAGGGTTTTACGAGCAGTACTTC. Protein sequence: CASSLAGTGFYEQYF.

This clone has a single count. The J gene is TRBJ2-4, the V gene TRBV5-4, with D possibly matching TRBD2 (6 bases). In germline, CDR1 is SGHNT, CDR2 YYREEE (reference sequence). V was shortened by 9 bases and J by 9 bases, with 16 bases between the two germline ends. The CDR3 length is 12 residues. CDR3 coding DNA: TGTGCCACAGAACTGGGACTGAGCATTCAGTACTTC. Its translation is CATELGLSIQYF.

The CDR3 DNA follows: TGTGCCAGCAGCTTGCACGTCACTGAAGCTTTCTTT. Amino acid sequence: CASSLHVTEAFF. The chain couples TRBV11-2 to TRBJ1-1; D call uncertain. This CDR3 region has 12 residues. Germline V gene lookup returns CDR1 SGHAT and CDR2 FQNNGV. Trimming shortened V by 3 bases and J by 4 bases, and 6 bases separated the two germline ends.

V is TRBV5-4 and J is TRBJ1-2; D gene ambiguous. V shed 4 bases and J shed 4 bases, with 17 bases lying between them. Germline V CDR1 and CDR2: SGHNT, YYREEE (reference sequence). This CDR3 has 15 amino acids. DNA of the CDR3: TGTGCCAGCAGCACCAGACCCGAAGGGCCCTATGGCTACACCTTC. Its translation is CASSTRPEGPYGYTF.

CDR3 sequence reads: CASSQDRSRRVRSDTQYF. The CDR3 nucleotides read TGTGCCAGCAGCCAAGATCGCTCCAGACGGGTGAGGTCAGATACGCAGTATTTT. The gene calls are TRBV4-2 and TRBJ2-3; D call uncertain. The CDR3 covers 18 residues. Trimming left V 0 bases short and J 4 bases short, with 20 bases between. The germline gives CDR1 LGHNA, CDR2 YNFKEQ.

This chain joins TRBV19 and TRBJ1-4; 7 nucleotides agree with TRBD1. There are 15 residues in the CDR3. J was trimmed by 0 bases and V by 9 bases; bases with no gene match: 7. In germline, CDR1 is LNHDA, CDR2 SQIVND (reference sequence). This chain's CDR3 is CASSPGQATNEKLFF. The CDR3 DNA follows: TGTGCCAGCTCCCCAGGACAGGCAACTAATGAAAAACTGTTTTTT.

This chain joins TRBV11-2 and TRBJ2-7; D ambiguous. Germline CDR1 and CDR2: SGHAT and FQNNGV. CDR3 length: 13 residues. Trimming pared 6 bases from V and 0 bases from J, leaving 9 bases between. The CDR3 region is CASSPPGSYEQYF. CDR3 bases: TGTGCCAGCAGTCCACCGGGCTCCTACGAGCAGTACTTC.

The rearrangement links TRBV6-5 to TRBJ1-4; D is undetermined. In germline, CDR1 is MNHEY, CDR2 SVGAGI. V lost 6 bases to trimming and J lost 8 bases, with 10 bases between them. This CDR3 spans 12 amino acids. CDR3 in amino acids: CASRAVREKLFF. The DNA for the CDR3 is TGTGCCAGCAGGGCGGTGCGAGAAAAACTGTTTTTT.

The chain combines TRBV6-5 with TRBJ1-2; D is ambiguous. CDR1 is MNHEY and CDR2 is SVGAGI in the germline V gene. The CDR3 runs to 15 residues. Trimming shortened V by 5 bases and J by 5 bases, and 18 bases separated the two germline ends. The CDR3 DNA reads TGTGCCAGCAGTAAATGGGCCAGTTTCGAGTATGGCTACACCTTC. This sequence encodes CASSKWASFEYGYTF.

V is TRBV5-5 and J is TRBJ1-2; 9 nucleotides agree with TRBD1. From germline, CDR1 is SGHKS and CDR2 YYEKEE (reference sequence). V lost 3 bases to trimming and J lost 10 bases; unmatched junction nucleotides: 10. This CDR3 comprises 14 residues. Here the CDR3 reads CASSSGQGLPLYTF. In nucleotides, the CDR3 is TGTGCCAGCAGCTCAGGACAGGGGTTACCCCTCTACACCTTC.

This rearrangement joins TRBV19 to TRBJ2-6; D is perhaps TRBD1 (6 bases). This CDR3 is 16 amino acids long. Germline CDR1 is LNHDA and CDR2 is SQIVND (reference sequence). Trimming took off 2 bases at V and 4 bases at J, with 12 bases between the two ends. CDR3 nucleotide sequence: TGTGCCAGTAGTATAACAGGGCTTGCGGGGGCCAACGTCCTGACTTTC. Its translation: CASSITGLAGANVLTF.

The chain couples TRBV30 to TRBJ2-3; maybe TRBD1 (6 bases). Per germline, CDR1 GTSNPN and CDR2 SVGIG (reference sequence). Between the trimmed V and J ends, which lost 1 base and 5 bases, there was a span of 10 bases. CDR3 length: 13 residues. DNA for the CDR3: TGTGCCTGGAGTGCAGGGGTTCAAGATACGCAGTATTTT. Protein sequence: CAWSAGVQDTQYF.

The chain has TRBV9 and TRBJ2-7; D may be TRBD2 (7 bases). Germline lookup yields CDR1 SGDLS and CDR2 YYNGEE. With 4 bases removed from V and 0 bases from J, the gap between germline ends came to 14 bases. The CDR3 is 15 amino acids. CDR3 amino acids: CASSPPGGPSYEQYF. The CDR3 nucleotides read TGTGCCAGCAGCCCACCGGGGGGCCCCTCCTACGAGCAGTACTTC.